This TCR beta chain was recovered during a study of blood T cell repertoires in COVID-19. Germline CDR1 LGHNA, CDR2 YNFKEQ. The CDR3 extends over 16 amino acids. V was clipped by 0 bases and J by 4 bases; unmatched bases: 9. The method was immunoSEQ multiplex PCR; TCRdb's version includes in-frame clones alone and lacks a portion of them. The sample carries approximately 320,000 clones, roughly 90% recorded once. The chain uses TRBV4-2 and TRBJ2-7, with 7 bases lining up with TRBD1. Source material: PBMCs or T cells enriched from blood (not recorded which). The TCR sequence derives from a man in his fifties or sixties who had recovered from COVID-19. The CDR3 protein is CASSQDQGTARYEQYF. CDR3 coding DNA: TGTGCCAGCAGCCAAGATCAGGGGACAGCGCGTTACGAGCAGTACTTC.